The rows below give T cell receptor beta chains drawn from one sample of a study of cytomegalovirus exposure and HLA in healthy donors. Only in-frame clones appear in the TCRdb table, and some are missing; sequencing was by immunoSEQ multiplex PCR. The sample has 250,000 to 350,000 clones, around 90% seen once; the top ten hold approximately 0.96%. Source material: PBMCs. These receptors originate from a man in his thirties or forties in good health and CMV-seronegative. The CDR3 runs from the conserved cysteine through the conserved F or W. The order of the fields is clone size, J gene, V gene, D gene, CDR3 DNA, CDR3 protein. The D gene is left open where the match is weak. Not all rows give a size; the values are once, few, many and, for expanded clones, a class.

>few|TRBJ1-1|TRBV7-9|NA
TGTGCCAGCAGCTCGACAGGGAACACTGAAGCTTTCTTT
CASSSTGNTEAFF
>once|TRBJ2-1|TRBV18|NA
TGTGCCAGCTCACCACCGGAGGGCTACAATGAGCAGTTCTTC
CASSPPEGYNEQFF
>few|TRBJ1-6|TRBV2|NA
TGTGCCAGCAGCCGTCGGGAGTCACCCCTCCACTTT
CASSRRESPLHF
>NA|TRBJ2-7|TRBV6-5|NA
TGTGCCAGCAGTTACGAGGGAGACCCCTACGAGCAGTACTTC
CASSYEGDPYEQYF
>NA|TRBJ2-2|TRBV5-1|TRBD2
TGCGCCAGCAGCTTGGACACTAGCGGGGCGACCGGGGAGCTGTTTTTT
CASSLDTSGATGELFF
>NA|TRBJ2-2|TRBV9|TRBD1
TGTGCCAGCAGCGCTACCCTACAGGGGTCCACCGGGGAGCTGTTTTTT
CASSATLQGSTGELFF
>NA|TRBJ1-2|TRBV6-6|TRBD1
TGTGCCAGCCAACAGGGGAATGGCTACACCTTC
CASQQGNGYTF
>once|TRBJ1-2|TRBV5-1|TRBD1
TGCGCCAGCAGCGGAACCCTCAACAGGGGGCGTGACTATGGCTACACCTTC
CASSGTLNRGRDYGYTF
>NA|TRBJ2-1|TRBV7-9|NA
TGTGCCAGCAGCTTCGACAATGAGCAGTTCTTC
CASSFDNEQFF
>NA|TRBJ2-1|TRBV11-3|TRBD1
TGTGCCAGCAGTTCCCGGACAGGGACCTACAATGAGCAGTTCTTC
CASSSRTGTYNEQFF
>few|TRBJ2-7|TRBV2|TRBD2
TGTGCCAGCATGATCGGACTAGGCTACGAGCAGTACTTC
CASMIGLGYEQYF
>NA|TRBJ2-7|TRBV7-9|NA
TGTGCCAGCAGCTTAGCGTGGCAGGGGAACTACGAGCAGTACTTC
CASSLAWQGNYEQYF
>NA|TRBJ2-7|TRBV5-6|NA
TGTGCCAGCGAATGGCGGGGCTCCCACGAGCAGTACTTC
CASEWRGSHEQYF
>once|TRBJ1-2|TRBV5-6|NA
TGTGCCAGCAGCTTGGACAGGGTCGTCTATGGCTACACCTTC
CASSLDRVVYGYTF
>NA|TRBJ2-7|TRBV11-2|NA
TGTGCCAGCAGCTTACACGAGGACTACGAGCAGTACTTC
CASSLHEDYEQYF
>NA|TRBJ1-3|TRBV15|NA
TGTGCCACCAGCGCAGGGTCCTCTGGAAACACCATATATTTT
CATSAGSSGNTIYF
>once|TRBJ2-1|TRBV5-1|TRBD2
TGCGCCAGCAGCTTGGGACTAGCGAGAAATGAGCAGTTCTTC
CASSLGLARNEQFF